The following is a T cell receptor (beta chain) sequence with its context. Its binding antigen is unknown. The junction departs from the called germline gene at one end, perhaps through a read error. The data derive from a study of T cells in placental villitis. Describing the broader study: The study tested an allograft-versus-infection hypothesis by comparing placental TCR-beta repertoires in villitis of unknown etiology, unaffected controls matched for gestational age, and infectious villitis. What the work shows at the level of the full study, not this receptor alone: CMV-specific clone frequencies were higher in infectious CMV cases than in villitis of unknown etiology (approximately 0.01 vs 0.00094), which did not differ from controls. Bulk tissue sequencing could not distinguish helper, regulatory or cytotoxic T cells, nor maternal versus fetal T cells, and excluded gamma-delta receptors. Paraffin blocks contained small amounts of decidua, so some captured T cells, especially in controls, may have been decidual rather than villous infiltrates.

TCR-beta CDR3 regions were amplified from genomic DNA with the immunoSEQ v4 bias-controlled multiplex PCR assay, run blinded to group allocation. To estimate nucleated cell and T cell quantities per sample, reference gene primers were included together with the TCR-beta primers. Sequencing of the libraries was performed on an Illumina MiSeq with a 100-cycle paired-end protocol. The original methods were these. Diversity and richness were calculated in immunoSEQ Analyzer software, with richness determined by iChao1 and clonality derived from Pielou evenness and Shannon diversity (0-1, with higher values meaning less diverse). CDR3 amino acid sequences together with V/J genes were queried against VDJdb for CMV, EBV and influenza A specificities, with confidence 3 and substitution 2 applied. The Morisita-Horn index was used to assess TCR-beta amino acid clonotype overlap between villitis of unknown etiology, infectious villitis and control repertoires. Drawn from immuneACCESS, this table holds only the in-frame rearrangements with V and J called that TCRdb kept. Clones are partly lost; checked studies trace under half to an unresolved V gene and leave the rest unexplained. That table supplies the V and J calls and clone size; D and trimming were determined from the DNA. For this sample the table gives 2,500 to 3,500 clones, of which 65% to 75% were detected only once. The ten top clones hold about a sixth of the sample.

Five infectious villitis placentae were included, four with confirmed cytomegalovirus and one with Toxoplasma gondii, and were not matched to other groups. Mothers with infectious villitis were younger, had smaller fetuses, and delivered preterm or experienced intrauterine demise in a couple of cases. Placentae were collected after delivery and examined grossly and histologically before archival tissue was selected. Five 10-micron scrolls were cut from each FFPE block, and DNA was isolated using the AllPrep DNA/RNA FFPE Tissue kit. NanoDrop was used to check DNA concentration and purity, while a Bioanalyzer was used to assess RNA quality. The receptor was isolated from a human patient with infectious villitis; the placental T cells may come from both mother and fetus. Specimen: placental tissue containing maternal and fetal cells.

The nucleotide sequence is TGTGCTAGTGGTTTGTTCCCCGTGGACAGTTACAATAAGCAGTTCTTC. It translates as CASGLFPVDSYNKQFF. The chain links TRBV12-5 with TRBJ2-1; TRBD1 is a weak D gene call, 6 bases matching. Including the terminal cysteine and phenylalanine, the CDR3 comprises 16 residues. This entry keeps only the CDR3 DNA: 48 bases, framed from base 1. From the germline V gene, CDR1 is LGHNT and CDR2 is FRNRAP. Reference TRBV12-5 and TRBJ2-1 genes cover what lies past the CDR3, so the full variable domain is DARVTQTPRHKVTEMGQEVTMRCQPILGHNTVFWYRQTMMQGLELLAYFRNRAPLDDSGMPKDRFSAEMPDATLATLKIQPSEPRDSAVYFCASGLFPVDSYNKQFFGPGTRLTVL.